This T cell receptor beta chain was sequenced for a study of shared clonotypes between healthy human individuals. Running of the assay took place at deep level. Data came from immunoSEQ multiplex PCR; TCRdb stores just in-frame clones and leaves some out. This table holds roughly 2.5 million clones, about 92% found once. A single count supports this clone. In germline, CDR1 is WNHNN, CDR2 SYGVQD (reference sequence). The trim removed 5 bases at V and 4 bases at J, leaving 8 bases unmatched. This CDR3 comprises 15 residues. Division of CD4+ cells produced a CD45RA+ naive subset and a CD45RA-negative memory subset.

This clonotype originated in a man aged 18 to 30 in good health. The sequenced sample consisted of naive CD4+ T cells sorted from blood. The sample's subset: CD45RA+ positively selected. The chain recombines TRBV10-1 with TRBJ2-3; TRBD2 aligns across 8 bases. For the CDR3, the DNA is TGCGCCAGCAGTCCGGGACTAGGGTTGGCAGATACGCAGTATTTT. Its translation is CASSPGLGLADTQYF.